These T cell receptor beta chains were read from a single sample in a study of T cell responses to AZD1222 COVID-19 vaccine. Here immunoSEQ multiplex PCR was the method, and the copy in TCRdb shows in-frame clones only, minus some. The sample has 99,000 or so clones, around nine tenths seen once. The specimen comprised peripheral blood, sampled on day 0 of AZD1222 vaccination. All receptors derive from an adult in good health. CDR3s include the opening cysteine and the closing phenylalanine or tryptophan. Fields, in order: clone size, D gene, J gene, V gene, CDR3 DNA, CDR3 protein. The D gene is left open where the match is weak. Only part of the rows carry a size: once, few, many, or a class if the clone is expanded.

clone_size: NA
d_call: TRBD2
j_call: TRBJ2-3
v_call: TRBV10-3
cdr3_nt: TGTGCCATCAGTGAGACTAGGACTAGCGGTCACACAGATACGCAGTATTTT
cdr3_aa: CAISETRTSGHTDTQYF

clone_size: NA
d_call: NA
j_call: TRBJ1-3
v_call: TRBV3-1/TRBV3-2
cdr3_nt: TGTGCCAGCAGCCCTTACAGGGCCCGCTCTGGAAACACCATATATTTT
cdr3_aa: CASSPYRARSGNTIYF

clone_size: NA
d_call: TRBD1
j_call: TRBJ1-4
v_call: TRBV18
cdr3_nt: TGTGCCAGCTCACCCCTTTCCTCCCAGGGACAGAATGAAAAACTGTTTTTT
cdr3_aa: CASSPLSSQGQNEKLFF

clone_size: once
d_call: TRBD2
j_call: TRBJ2-2
v_call: TRBV14
cdr3_nt: TGTGCCAGCAGCCTACCCCTTAGCGGGCTGAACACCGGGGAGCTGTTTTTT
cdr3_aa: CASSLPLSGLNTGELFF

clone_size: NA
d_call: TRBD2
j_call: TRBJ2-1
v_call: TRBV24-1
cdr3_nt: TGTGCCACCAGTGATCACCTCTCTAGCGGGTCCAACTACAATGAGCAGTTCTTC
cdr3_aa: CATSDHLSSGSNYNEQFF

clone_size: NA
d_call: NA
j_call: TRBJ1-2
v_call: TRBV2
cdr3_nt: TGTGCCAGGGGTTCTGCTAACTATGGCTACACCTTC
cdr3_aa: CARGSANYGYTF

clone_size: once
d_call: NA
j_call: TRBJ1-6
v_call: TRBV7-3
cdr3_nt: TGTGCCAGCAGCTTACCCTCAGGGGCAGGGAACAATTCACCCCTCCACTTT
cdr3_aa: CASSLPSGAGNNSPLHF

clone_size: NA
d_call: NA
j_call: TRBJ2-6
v_call: TRBV7-9
cdr3_nt: TGTGCCAGCAGTTTCGGCTCTGGGGCCAACGTCCTGACTTTC
cdr3_aa: CASSFGSGANVLTF

clone_size: NA
d_call: NA
j_call: TRBJ1-3
v_call: TRBV7-2
cdr3_nt: TGTGCCAGCAGCTCCAGGGGTGGAAACACCATATATTTT
cdr3_aa: CASSSRGGNTIYF

clone_size: NA
d_call: NA
j_call: TRBJ1-1
v_call: TRBV9
cdr3_nt: TGTGCCAGCAGCCCCACCCTCGGGACCCCGGGGACTGAAGCTTTCTTT
cdr3_aa: CASSPTLGTPGTEAFF

clone_size: NA
d_call: NA
j_call: TRBJ1-4
v_call: TRBV6-6
cdr3_nt: TGTGCCAGCAGTTTGGTCCCGAGGGAAAAACTGTTTTTT
cdr3_aa: CASSLVPREKLFF

clone_size: NA
d_call: NA
j_call: TRBJ1-3
v_call: TRBV12-5
cdr3_nt: TGTGCTAGTGGTTCCCAAGGCGGGTTCTCTGGAAACACCATATATTTT
cdr3_aa: CASGSQGGFSGNTIYF

clone_size: NA
d_call: NA
j_call: TRBJ2-1
v_call: TRBV7-9
cdr3_nt: TGTGCCAGCGGAGGGGGGCGGGGTTACAATGAGCAGTTCTTC
cdr3_aa: CASGGGRGYNEQFF

clone_size: NA
d_call: NA
j_call: TRBJ2-3
v_call: TRBV28
cdr3_nt: TGTGCCAGCAGTTTAGCCGGGGGCACAGATACGCAGTATTTT
cdr3_aa: CASSLAGGTDTQYF

clone_size: NA
d_call: TRBD1
j_call: TRBJ1-4
v_call: TRBV9
cdr3_nt: TGTGCCAGCAGCCCGGCGACAGGGGGAACTAATGAAAAACTGTTTTTT
cdr3_aa: CASSPATGGTNEKLFF

clone_size: NA
d_call: NA
j_call: TRBJ1-1
v_call: TRBV5-1
cdr3_nt: TGCGCCAGCAGCTTGGGGACAGTCGCATTCGTAGGGACTGAAGCTTTCTTT
cdr3_aa: CASSLGTVAFVGTEAFF

clone_size: NA
d_call: NA
j_call: TRBJ1-4
v_call: TRBV5-1
cdr3_nt: TGTGCCAGCAGCGCAGGGAAACTCAATGAAAAACTGTTTTTT
cdr3_aa: CASSAGKLNEKLFF

clone_size: once
d_call: NA
j_call: TRBJ1-1
v_call: TRBV19
cdr3_nt: TGTGCCAGTACCTCCATGGAGTATGGCACTGAAGCTTTCTTT
cdr3_aa: CASTSMEYGTEAFF

clone_size: NA
d_call: TRBD1
j_call: TRBJ1-2
v_call: TRBV10-3
cdr3_nt: TGTGCCATCAGCCTGACAGGGGCTTTGACTACTAACTATGGCTACACCTTC
cdr3_aa: CAISLTGALTTNYGYTF

clone_size: once
d_call: TRBD2
j_call: TRBJ2-4
v_call: TRBV6-4
cdr3_nt: TGTGCCAGCAGTGACCTCATATCGGGGAGGGAGGCCAAAAACATTCAGTACTTC
cdr3_aa: CASSDLISGREAKNIQYF

clone_size: NA
d_call: TRBD1
j_call: TRBJ2-5
v_call: TRBV5-1
cdr3_nt: TGTGCCAGCAGCTTGGACCGGGACAGGGGTGAGACCCAGTACTTC
cdr3_aa: CASSLDRDRGETQYF

clone_size: NA
d_call: TRBD2
j_call: TRBJ2-5
v_call: TRBV14
cdr3_nt: TGTGCCAGCAGCCTAGGCCCGGGGGGGCGGGAGACCCAGTACTTC
cdr3_aa: CASSLGPGGRETQYF

clone_size: NA
d_call: NA
j_call: TRBJ1-2
v_call: TRBV11-3
cdr3_nt: TGTGCCAGCAGCTCCCGCAGGGATGGCTACACCTTC
cdr3_aa: CASSSRRDGYTF

clone_size: NA
d_call: NA
j_call: TRBJ1-2
v_call: TRBV5-6
cdr3_nt: TGTGCCAGCAGCGGTGACAGCCTTGGGTATGGCTACACCTTC
cdr3_aa: CASSGDSLGYGYTF

clone_size: few
d_call: NA
j_call: TRBJ2-2
v_call: TRBV2
cdr3_nt: TGTGCCAGCCGTACCTCGGGAGCGAACACCGGGGAGCTGTTTTTT
cdr3_aa: CASRTSGANTGELFF

clone_size: NA
d_call: TRBD1
j_call: TRBJ1-5
v_call: TRBV27
cdr3_nt: TGTGCCAGCAGTTCGCCGGGACAGGGGGCGCACGGTCAGCCCCAGCATTTT
cdr3_aa: CASSSPGQGAHGQPQHF

clone_size: NA
d_call: NA
j_call: TRBJ1-4
v_call: TRBV5-3
cdr3_nt: TGTGCCAGAAGCTTGAGAGCTTCCCGAAGGACTAATGAAAAACTGTTTTTT
cdr3_aa: CARSLRASRRTNEKLFF

clone_size: NA
d_call: TRBD1
j_call: TRBJ1-1
v_call: TRBV19
cdr3_nt: TGTGCCAGTAGTACCTACGGGACAGGGTTGAACACTGAAGCTTTCTTT
cdr3_aa: CASSTYGTGLNTEAFF

clone_size: NA
d_call: TRBD2
j_call: TRBJ2-3
v_call: TRBV5-1
cdr3_nt: TGCGCCAGCAGCTTGGCAATAGCGGGGGTAGATACGCAGTATTTT
cdr3_aa: CASSLAIAGVDTQYF

clone_size: NA
d_call: NA
j_call: TRBJ2-2
v_call: TRBV5-4
cdr3_nt: TGTGCCCAAAGCGCAGCAGGGGGGTCCGGGGAGCTGTTTTTT
cdr3_aa: CAQSAAGGSGELFF

clone_size: NA
d_call: NA
j_call: TRBJ1-1
v_call: TRBV3-1/TRBV3-2
cdr3_nt: TGTGCCAGCAGCCAGAAGACTGTAGGCCCCGTCTTCTTT
cdr3_aa: CASSQKTVGPVFF

clone_size: once
d_call: TRBD1
j_call: TRBJ2-7
v_call: TRBV12-5
cdr3_nt: TGTGCTAGTGGGCTCCACCGGGACAGGGGATACGAGCAGTACTTC
cdr3_aa: CASGLHRDRGYEQYF

clone_size: NA
d_call: TRBD2
j_call: TRBJ2-3
v_call: TRBV30
cdr3_nt: TGTGCCTGGAGTGGTAGCGGGAGTGTGGCAGATACGCAGTATTTT
cdr3_aa: CAWSGSGSVADTQYF

clone_size: NA
d_call: NA
j_call: TRBJ1-4
v_call: TRBV15
cdr3_nt: TGTGCCACCAGCAGAGAGGGGAGGGATGAAAAACTGTTTTTT
cdr3_aa: CATSREGRDEKLFF

clone_size: NA
d_call: NA
j_call: TRBJ1-5
v_call: TRBV24-1
cdr3_nt: TGTGCCACCCAACTGGACAGTTCGAAGCCCCAGCATTTT
cdr3_aa: CATQLDSSKPQHF

clone_size: NA
d_call: NA
j_call: TRBJ1-2
v_call: TRBV29-1
cdr3_nt: TGCAGCGTTGAGTCGTCCAGTGGCTACACCTTC
cdr3_aa: CSVESSSGYTF

clone_size: NA
d_call: TRBD2
j_call: TRBJ2-1
v_call: TRBV6-6
cdr3_nt: TGTGCCAGCAGTTTTCCTAGCGGGGGGCTCAATGAGCAGTTCTTC
cdr3_aa: CASSFPSGGLNEQFF

clone_size: NA
d_call: TRBD1
j_call: TRBJ2-7
v_call: TRBV18
cdr3_nt: TGTGCCAGCTCACCGTCGACAGGGAACTACGAGCAGTACTTC
cdr3_aa: CASSPSTGNYEQYF

clone_size: NA
d_call: NA
j_call: TRBJ1-1
v_call: TRBV6-2/TRBV6-3
cdr3_nt: TGTGCCAGCAGCCGAAAGGAGAACACTGAAGCTTTCTTT
cdr3_aa: CASSRKENTEAFF

clone_size: NA
d_call: TRBD1
j_call: TRBJ1-4
v_call: TRBV27
cdr3_nt: TGTGCCAGCAGTTTCAGGGGGATTGGCGAAAAACTGTTTTTT
cdr3_aa: CASSFRGIGEKLFF

clone_size: few
d_call: NA
j_call: TRBJ1-5
v_call: TRBV2
cdr3_nt: TGTGCCAGCAGGGGGGGAGGGCCCAATCAGCCCCAGCATTTT
cdr3_aa: CASRGGGPNQPQHF

clone_size: NA
d_call: NA
j_call: TRBJ1-6
v_call: TRBV30
cdr3_nt: TGTGCCTGGTCCCCAAGCCATTCACCCCTCCACTTT
cdr3_aa: CAWSPSHSPLHF

clone_size: NA
d_call: NA
j_call: TRBJ2-1
v_call: TRBV19
cdr3_nt: TGTGCCAGTAGTCCGGACGGGATCTCCTACAATGAGCAGTTCTTC
cdr3_aa: CASSPDGISYNEQFF

clone_size: NA
d_call: NA
j_call: TRBJ1-2
v_call: TRBV5-1
cdr3_nt: TGCGCCAGCAGCTTGGAGGGGAATAACTATGGCTACACCTTC
cdr3_aa: CASSLEGNNYGYTF

clone_size: NA
d_call: NA
j_call: TRBJ2-5
v_call: TRBV24-1
cdr3_nt: TGTGCCACCAGTGACCCTGGAAGGGAGACCCAGTACTTC
cdr3_aa: CATSDPGRETQYF

clone_size: NA
d_call: TRBD1
j_call: TRBJ2-2
v_call: TRBV19
cdr3_nt: TGTGCCAGTAGCTCCAGGGACAGGGGTTCGGTGGAGCTGTTTTTT
cdr3_aa: CASSSRDRGSVELFF